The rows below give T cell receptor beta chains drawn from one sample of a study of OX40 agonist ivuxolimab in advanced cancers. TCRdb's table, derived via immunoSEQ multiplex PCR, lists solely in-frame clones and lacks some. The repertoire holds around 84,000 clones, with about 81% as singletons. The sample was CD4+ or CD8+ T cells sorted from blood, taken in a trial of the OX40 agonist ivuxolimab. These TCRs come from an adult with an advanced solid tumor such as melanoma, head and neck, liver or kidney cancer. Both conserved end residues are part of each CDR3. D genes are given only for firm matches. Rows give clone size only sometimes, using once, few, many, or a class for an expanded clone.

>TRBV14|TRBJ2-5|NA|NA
CASSQGDWGETQYF
TGTGCCAGCAGCCAAGGTGATTGGGGAGAGACCCAGTACTTC
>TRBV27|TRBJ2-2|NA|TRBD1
CASSLGQGAGELFF
TGTGCCAGCAGTTTGGGACAGGGGGCCGGGGAGCTGTTTTTT
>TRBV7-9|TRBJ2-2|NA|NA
CASSATESTGELFF
TGTGCCAGCAGCGCGACAGAATCCACCGGGGAGCTGTTTTTT
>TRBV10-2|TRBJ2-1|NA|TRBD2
CASWGSGRDNEQFF
TGCGCCAGCTGGGGTAGCGGGAGGGACAATGAGCAGTTCTTC
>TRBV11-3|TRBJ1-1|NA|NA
CASSRPGITEAFF
TGTGCCAGCAGCCGCCCGGGGATCACTGAAGCTTTCTTT
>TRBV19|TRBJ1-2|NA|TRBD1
CASRKRTQGASSYGYTF
TGTGCCAGTAGGAAGAGAACCCAGGGGGCGAGCAGCTATGGCTACACCTTC
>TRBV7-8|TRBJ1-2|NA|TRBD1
CASSSQDRMSYTF
TGTGCCAGCAGCTCACAGGACAGGATGAGCTACACCTTC
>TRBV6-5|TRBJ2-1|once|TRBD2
CASRAGVYNEQFF
TGTGCCAGCCGGGCGGGAGTTTACAATGAGCAGTTCTTC
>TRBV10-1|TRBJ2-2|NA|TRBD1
CASSESTGALQDGELFF
TGCGCCAGCAGTGAATCTACAGGGGCTCTTCAGGACGGGGAGCTGTTTTTT
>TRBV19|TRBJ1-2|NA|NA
CASQAGLGYTF
TGTGCCAGTCAGGCAGGGTTGGGCTACACCTTC
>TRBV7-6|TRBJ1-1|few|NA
CASSLGQNTEAFF
TGTGCCAGCAGCTTAGGGCAGAACACTGAAGCTTTCTTT
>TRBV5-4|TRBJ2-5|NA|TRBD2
CASSLGLKREGRETQYF
TGTGCCAGCAGCTTGGGGTTGAAGCGGGAAGGGCGAGAGACCCAGTACTTC
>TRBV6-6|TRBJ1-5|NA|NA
CASSHGPTEPQHF
TGTGCCAGCAGTCACGGACCTACCGAGCCCCAGCATTTT
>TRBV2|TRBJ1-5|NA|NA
CASSMAMGDQPQHF
TGTGCCAGCAGTATGGCCATGGGGGATCAGCCCCAGCATTTT
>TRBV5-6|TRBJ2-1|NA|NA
CASSLVTVGEQFF
TGTGCCAGCAGCTTGGTGACTGTGGGGGAGCAGTTCTTC
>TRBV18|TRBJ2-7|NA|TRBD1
CASSPTGGSDEQYF
TGTGCCAGCTCACCGACAGGGGGCTCCGACGAGCAGTACTTC
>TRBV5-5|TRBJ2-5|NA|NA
CASSLVRTVGRETQYF
TGTGCCAGCAGCTTGGTTAGGACCGTGGGGAGAGAGACCCAGTACTTC
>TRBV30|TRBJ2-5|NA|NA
CAWTPRWEETQYF
TGTGCCTGGACCCCTCGGTGGGAGGAGACCCAGTACTTC
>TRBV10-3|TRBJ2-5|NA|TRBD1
CAISESRGGWSRGQAETQYF
TGTGCCATCAGTGAGTCGCGCGGTGGGTGGAGTCGGGGACAGGCGGAGACCCAGTACTTC
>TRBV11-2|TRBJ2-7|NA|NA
CASSSRGAHEQYF
TGTGCCAGCAGCTCCCGGGGGGCGCACGAGCAGTACTTC
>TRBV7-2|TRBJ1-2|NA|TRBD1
CASSLDRGFSGYTF
TGTGCCAGCAGCTTAGACAGGGGGTTCTCTGGCTACACCTTC
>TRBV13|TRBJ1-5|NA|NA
CASSLTGDTQPQHF
TGTGCCAGCAGCTTAACCGGGGATACTCAGCCCCAGCATTTT
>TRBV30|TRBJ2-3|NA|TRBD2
CAWSVGSGGADTQYF
TGTGCCTGGAGTGTGGGGAGCGGGGGGGCAGATACGCAGTATTTT
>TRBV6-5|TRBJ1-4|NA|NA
CASSRTVNEKLFF
TGTGCCAGCAGCCGGACAGTTAATGAAAAACTGTTTTTT
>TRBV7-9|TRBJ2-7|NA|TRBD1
CASSPRDSSYEQYF
TGTGCCAGCAGCCCCCGGGACAGCTCCTACGAGCAGTACTTC
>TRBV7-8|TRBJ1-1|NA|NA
CASSLSGGEAFF
TGTGCCAGCAGCTTATCGGGGGGTGAAGCTTTCTTT
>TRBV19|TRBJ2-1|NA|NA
CASSIGGYNEQFF
TGTGCCAGTAGTATAGGAGGGTACAATGAGCAGTTCTTC
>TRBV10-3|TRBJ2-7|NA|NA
CAISWAASEQYF
TGTGCCATCAGTTGGGCGGCCTCCGAGCAGTACTTC
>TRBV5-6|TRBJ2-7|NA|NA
CASSWGGEQYF
TGTGCCAGCAGCTGGGGAGGCGAGCAGTACTTC
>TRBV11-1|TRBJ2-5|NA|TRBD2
CASSGASGSLQETQYF
TGTGCCAGCAGCGGTGCTAGCGGGAGCCTCCAAGAGACCCAGTACTTC
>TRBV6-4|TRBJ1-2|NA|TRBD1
CASNPGTGTGTYGYTF
TGTGCCAGCAACCCTGGAACCGGGACAGGAACCTATGGCTACACCTTC
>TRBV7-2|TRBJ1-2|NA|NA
CASRPGSTYGYTF
TGTGCCAGCAGGCCAGGTTCTACCTATGGCTACACCTTC
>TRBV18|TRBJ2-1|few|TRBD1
CASSPPTGGFNEQFF
TGTGCCAGCTCACCACCGACAGGGGGTTTTAATGAGCAGTTCTTC
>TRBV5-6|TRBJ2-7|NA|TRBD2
CASSSGRGSNEQYF
TGTGCCAGCAGCTCGGGGAGGGGTAGTAACGAGCAGTACTTC
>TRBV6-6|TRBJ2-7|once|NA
CASSQDSDYEQYF
TGTGCCAGCAGTCAGGATTCGGACTACGAGCAGTACTTC
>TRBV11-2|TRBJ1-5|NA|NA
CASSPQGINQPQHF
TGTGCCAGCAGCCCTCAGGGGATTAATCAGCCCCAGCATTTT
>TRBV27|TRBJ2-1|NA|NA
CASSFRGGSYNEQFF
TGTGCCAGCAGTTTCCGAGGCGGGTCCTACAATGAGCAGTTCTTC
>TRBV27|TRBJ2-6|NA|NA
CASSHSSGANVLTF
TGTGCCAGCAGTCACTCATCTGGGGCCAACGTCCTGACTTTC
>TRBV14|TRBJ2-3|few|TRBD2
CASSQVIGGSDTQYF
TGTGCCAGCAGCCAAGTAATCGGGGGGTCAGATACGCAGTATTTT
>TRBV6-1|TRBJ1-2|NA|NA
CASSEMGSLTYGYTF
TGTGCCAGCAGTGAAATGGGCAGCCTTACCTATGGCTACACCTTC
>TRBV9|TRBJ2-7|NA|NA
CASSDEEGAYEQYF
TGTGCCAGCAGCGACGAGGAGGGGGCCTACGAGCAGTACTTC
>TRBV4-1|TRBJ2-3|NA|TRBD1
CASSHGDRVADTQYF
TGCGCCAGCAGCCACGGGGACAGGGTAGCGGATACGCAGTATTTT
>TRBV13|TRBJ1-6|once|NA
CASSLRVGNSPLHF
TGTGCCAGCAGCTTAAGGGTCGGAAATTCACCCCTCCACTTT
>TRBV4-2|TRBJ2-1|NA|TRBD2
CASSQGPAGGTGEQFF
TGTGCCAGCAGCCAAGGGCCCGCGGGAGGAACGGGTGAGCAGTTCTTC
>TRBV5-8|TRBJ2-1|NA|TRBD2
CASSLSGTSPYNEQFF
TGTGCCAGCAGCCTTTCCGGGACTAGCCCCTACAATGAGCAGTTCTTC
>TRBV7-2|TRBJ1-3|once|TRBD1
CASSSPRDRGRFPGNTIYF
TGTGCCAGCAGCTCCCCCCGGGACAGGGGGCGCTTTCCTGGAAACACCATATATTTT
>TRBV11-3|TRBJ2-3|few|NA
CASSGSREGTQYF
TGTGCCAGCAGCGGATCCAGGGAAGGTACGCAGTATTTT
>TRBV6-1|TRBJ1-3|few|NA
CAIRVRDSGNTIYF
TGTGCCATCAGGGTCAGGGACTCTGGAAACACCATATATTTT
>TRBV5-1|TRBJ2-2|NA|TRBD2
CASSFSGTSGRAEDGELFF
TGCGCCAGCAGCTTCTCCGGGACTAGCGGGAGGGCCGAGGACGGGGAGCTGTTTTTT
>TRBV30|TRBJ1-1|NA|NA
CAWSMGKTEAFF
TGTGCCTGGAGTATGGGGAAGACTGAAGCTTTCTTT
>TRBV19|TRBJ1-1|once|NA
CASSIGRFIGDTEAFF
TGTGCCAGTAGTATCGGCAGGTTTATAGGTGACACTGAAGCTTTCTTT